These T cell receptor beta chains were read from a single sample in a study of blood T cell repertoires in COVID-19. Some clones are missing from TCRdb's copy, which holds only in-frame ones; the method was immunoSEQ multiplex PCR. The top ten clones hold about 32% of a sample with some 35,000 clones, roughly 90% of them seen once. The sequencing input was peripheral blood. These receptors all stem from a man aged 70-80 years with active COVID-19. Each CDR3 is given with its conserved first and last residue. A D gene is named only where the DNA matches it firmly. Some rows have no size entry. The others give once, few or many, or a class for an expanded clone.

V: TRBV14; D: NA; J: TRBJ1-3; size: NA; length: 15; DNA: TGTGCCAGCAGCCCCTTAGATGTCTCTGGAAACACCATATATTTT; CDR3: CASSPLDVSGNTIYF
V: TRBV24-1; D: NA; J: TRBJ2-7; size: NA; length: 13; DNA: TGTGCCACCAGTGACCCCCAGGGGTGGGAGCAGTACTTC; CDR3: CATSDPQGWEQYF
V: TRBV7-8; D: TRBD1; J: TRBJ1-1; size: NA; length: 15; DNA: TGTGCCAGCAGCTTAGAGTTTGACAGGGGGGCTGAAGCTTTCTTT; CDR3: CASSLEFDRGAEAFF
V: TRBV5-1; D: NA; J: TRBJ2-2; size: NA; length: 17; DNA: TGCGCCAGCAGCTTGTCCCCTACCCGGGGTTACACCGGGGAGCTGTTTTTT; CDR3: CASSLSPTRGYTGELFF
V: TRBV12-3/TRBV12-4; D: NA; J: TRBJ1-2; size: NA; length: 12; DNA: TGTGCCAGCAGCTCAGGTTATGGTGGCTACACCTTC; CDR3: CASSSGYGGYTF
V: TRBV6-5; D: TRBD2; J: TRBJ2-1; size: NA; length: 15; DNA: TGTGCCAGCACCCTAGCGGGAAGGGGGCTCAATGAGCAGTTCTTC; CDR3: CASTLAGRGLNEQFF
V: TRBV18; D: TRBD1; J: TRBJ2-5; size: once; length: 14; DNA: TGTGCCAGCTCATTCACAGGGGAGAAAGAGACCCAGTACTTC; CDR3: CASSFTGEKETQYF
V: TRBV4-3; D: NA; J: TRBJ2-3; size: NA; length: 13; DNA: TGCGCCAGCAGCCCGGGGGTAACCGATACGCAGTATTTT; CDR3: CASSPGVTDTQYF
V: TRBV4-2; D: TRBD1; J: TRBJ2-7; size: NA; length: 13; DNA: TGTGCCAGCAGCCAAGACAGGGGGCGAAAGCAGTACTTC; CDR3: CASSQDRGRKQYF
V: TRBV4-1; D: TRBD1; J: TRBJ1-2; size: NA; length: 15; DNA: TGCGCCAGCAGCCAAGACAGGGGGCATAACTATGGCTACACCTTC; CDR3: CASSQDRGHNYGYTF
V: TRBV28; D: TRBD2; J: TRBJ2-1; size: NA; length: 16; DNA: TGTGCCAGCACTCTCTTGGGGTCTAGCGGGAGTTATGAGCAGTTCTTC; CDR3: CASTLLGSSGSYEQFF
V: TRBV24-1; D: NA; J: TRBJ2-2; size: NA; length: 18; DNA: TGTGCCACCAGTGTCCAGGACAAGGGGAAAATAGGGACCGGGGAGCTGTTTTTT; CDR3: CATSVQDKGKIGTGELFF
V: TRBV18; D: TRBD1; J: TRBJ2-7; size: NA; length: 15; DNA: TGTGCCAGCTCACCGTACAGGGGGCCAGACCACGAGCAGTACTTC; CDR3: CASSPYRGPDHEQYF
V: TRBV7-9; D: TRBD1; J: TRBJ2-5; size: NA; length: 13; DNA: TGTGCCAGCAGCTCGGGACAGCAAGAGACCCAGTACTTC; CDR3: CASSSGQQETQYF
V: TRBV28; D: NA; J: TRBJ1-2; size: NA; length: 11; DNA: TGTGCCAGCACGCAGGGCTATGGCTACACCTTC; CDR3: CASTQGYGYTF
V: TRBV7-6; D: TRBD2; J: TRBJ2-7; size: NA; length: 16; DNA: TGTGCCAGCAGCCCAGCGACTAGCGGGCGGCCCCGCGAGCAGTACTTC; CDR3: CASSPATSGRPREQYF
V: TRBV19; D: NA; J: TRBJ1-6; size: NA; length: 16; DNA: TGTGCCAGTAGTATAGACAGGGTATTGACGGAGTCACCCCTCCACTTT; CDR3: CASSIDRVLTESPLHF
V: TRBV24-1; D: TRBD2; J: TRBJ2-1; size: NA; length: 16; DNA: TGTGCCACCAGTGATCCTAGCGGGGGAGCTAGGAATGAGCAGTTCTTC; CDR3: CATSDPSGGARNEQFF
V: TRBV5-6; D: TRBD1; J: TRBJ1-1; size: few; length: 13; DNA: TGTGCCAGCAGTCCGACAGGGTGGACTGAAGCTTTCTTT; CDR3: CASSPTGWTEAFF
V: TRBV3-1/TRBV3-2; D: NA; J: TRBJ1-6; size: NA; length: 14; DNA: TGTGCCAGCAGACAACAGGGCTATAATTCACCCCTCCACTTT; CDR3: CASRQQGYNSPLHF
V: TRBV6-2/TRBV6-3; D: NA; J: TRBJ2-1; size: NA; length: 14; DNA: TGTGCCAGCAGTTACTCGAATCTCATCGGTGAGCAGTTCTTC; CDR3: CASSYSNLIGEQFF
V: TRBV6-4; D: TRBD1; J: TRBJ2-1; size: NA; length: 13; DNA: TGTGCGAGCACGGACAGGGGGATTGATGAGCAGTTCTTC; CDR3: CASTDRGIDEQFF
V: TRBV4-2; D: TRBD1; J: TRBJ1-5; size: NA; length: 13; DNA: TGTGCCAGCAGCCAGGACAGGGCTAGGCCCCAGCATTTT; CDR3: CASSQDRARPQHF
V: TRBV11-2; D: TRBD2; J: TRBJ2-2; size: NA; length: 15; DNA: TGTGCCAGCAGCACAAGCGGGGCTGGCACCGGGGAGCTGTTTTTT; CDR3: CASSTSGAGTGELFF
V: TRBV10-1; D: NA; J: TRBJ2-7; size: NA; length: 13; DNA: TGCGCCAGCAGTGAGGCAGGCTCCTACGAGCAGTACTTC; CDR3: CASSEAGSYEQYF
V: TRBV2; D: NA; J: TRBJ2-6; size: NA; length: 18; DNA: TGTGCCAGCAGTGAATCCGCACCAACGCTCAGGGGGGCCAACGTCCTGACTTTC; CDR3: CASSESAPTLRGANVLTF
V: TRBV29-1; D: TRBD1; J: TRBJ2-5; size: NA; length: 14; DNA: TGCAGCATGGACGACAGGGGGCTTTCAAAGACCCAGTACTTC; CDR3: CSMDDRGLSKTQYF
V: TRBV18; D: TRBD2; J: TRBJ2-3; size: NA; length: 15; DNA: TGTGCCAGCTCACCACCGAGAAAGGGAGGGGATACGCAGTATTTT; CDR3: CASSPPRKGGDTQYF